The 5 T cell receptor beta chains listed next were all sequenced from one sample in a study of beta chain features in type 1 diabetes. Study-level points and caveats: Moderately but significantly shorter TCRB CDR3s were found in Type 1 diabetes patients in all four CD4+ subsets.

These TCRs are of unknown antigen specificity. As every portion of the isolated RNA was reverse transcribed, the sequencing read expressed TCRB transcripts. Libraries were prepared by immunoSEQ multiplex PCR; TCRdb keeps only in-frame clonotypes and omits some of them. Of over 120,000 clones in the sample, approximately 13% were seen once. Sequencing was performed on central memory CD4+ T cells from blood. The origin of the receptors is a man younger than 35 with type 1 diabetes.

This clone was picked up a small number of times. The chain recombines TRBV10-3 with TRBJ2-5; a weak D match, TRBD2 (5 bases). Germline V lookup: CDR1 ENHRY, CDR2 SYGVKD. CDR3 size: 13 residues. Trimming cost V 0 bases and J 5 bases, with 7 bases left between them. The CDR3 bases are TGTGCCATCAGTGAGTCGACGGGGGAGACCCAGTACTTC. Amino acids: CAISESTGETQYF.

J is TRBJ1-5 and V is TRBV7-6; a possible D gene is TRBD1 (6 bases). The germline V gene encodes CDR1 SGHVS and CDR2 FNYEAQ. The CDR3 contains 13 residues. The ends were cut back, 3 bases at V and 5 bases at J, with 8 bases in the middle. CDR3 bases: TGTGCCAGCAGCTTTAACAGGGATCAGCCCCAGCATTTT. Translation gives CASSFNRDQPQHF.

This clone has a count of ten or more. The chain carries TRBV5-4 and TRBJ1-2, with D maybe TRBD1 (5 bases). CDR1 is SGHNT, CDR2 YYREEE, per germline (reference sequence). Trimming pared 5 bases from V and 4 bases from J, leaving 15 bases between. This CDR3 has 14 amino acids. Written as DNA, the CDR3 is TGTGCCAGCAGAAATCCGGGACGGACCTATGGCTACACCTTC. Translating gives CASRNPGRTYGYTF.

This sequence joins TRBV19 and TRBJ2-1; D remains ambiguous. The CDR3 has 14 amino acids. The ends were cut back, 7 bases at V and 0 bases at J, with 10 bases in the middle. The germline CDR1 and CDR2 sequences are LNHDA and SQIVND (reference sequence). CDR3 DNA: TGTGCCAGTATGGTGGGAATCTCCTACAATGAGCAGTTCTTC. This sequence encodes CASMVGISYNEQFF.

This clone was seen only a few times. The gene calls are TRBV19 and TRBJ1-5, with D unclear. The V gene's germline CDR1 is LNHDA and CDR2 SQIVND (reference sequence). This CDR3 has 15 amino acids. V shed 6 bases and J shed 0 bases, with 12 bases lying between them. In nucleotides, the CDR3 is TGTGCCAGTAGGAGATCAGGTAATAGCAATCAGCCCCAGCATTTT. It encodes CASRRSGNSNQPQHF.